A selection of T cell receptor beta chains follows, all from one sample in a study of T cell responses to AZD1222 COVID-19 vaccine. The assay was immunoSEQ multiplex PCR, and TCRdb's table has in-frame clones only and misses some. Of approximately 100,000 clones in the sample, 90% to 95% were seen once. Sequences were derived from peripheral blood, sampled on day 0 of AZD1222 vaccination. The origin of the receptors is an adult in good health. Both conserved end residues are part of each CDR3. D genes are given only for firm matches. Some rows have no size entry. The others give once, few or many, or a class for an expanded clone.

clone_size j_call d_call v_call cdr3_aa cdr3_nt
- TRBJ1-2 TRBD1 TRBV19 CASRGDRDNGYTF TGTGCCAGTAGGGGGGACAGGGATAACGGCTACACCTTC
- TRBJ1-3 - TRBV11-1 CASSQERGRPAYF TGTGCCAGCAGCCAAGAGCGCGGGCGTCCGGCGTATTTT
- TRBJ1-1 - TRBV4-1 CASSGYGGGRGAFF TGCGCCAGCAGCGGATATGGGGGGGGCCGAGGGGCTTTCTTT
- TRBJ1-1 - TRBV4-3 CASSYYRVGDTEAFF TGCGCCAGCAGCTATTACAGGGTGGGGGACACTGAAGCTTTCTTT
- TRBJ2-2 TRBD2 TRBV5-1 CASSLMAGGHGGELFF TGCGCCAGCAGCTTGATGGCGGGAGGGCACGGCGGGGAGCTGTTTTTT
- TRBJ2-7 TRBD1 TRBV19 CASTMEQGAHEQYF TGTGCCAGTACCATGGAACAGGGGGCCCACGAGCAGTACTTC
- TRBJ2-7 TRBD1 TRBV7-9 CASSPRGTGDGYEQYF TGTGCCAGCAGCCCGAGAGGGACAGGGGACGGCTACGAGCAGTACTTC
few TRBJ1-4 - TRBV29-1 CSVAPGSFDEKLFF TGCAGCGTTGCACCGGGTTCTTTCGATGAAAAACTGTTTTTT
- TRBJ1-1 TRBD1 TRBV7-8 CASSFSVTGTTEAFF TGTGCCAGCAGCTTTTCAGTGACAGGGACCACTGAAGCTTTCTTT
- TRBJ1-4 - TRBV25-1 CASSDRGGKNAEKLFF TGTGCCAGCAGTGACCGGGGGGGTAAGAATGCGGAAAAACTGTTTTTT
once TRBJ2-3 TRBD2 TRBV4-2 CASSQEQRGGADTQYF TGTGCCAGCAGCCAAGAGCAGCGGGGGGGCGCAGATACGCAGTATTTT
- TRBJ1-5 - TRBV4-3 CASSQESGQPQHF TGCGCCAGCAGCCAAGAATCCGGACAGCCCCAGCATTTT
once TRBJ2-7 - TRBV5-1 CAGSRPNGQAGSYEQYF TGCGCCGGCAGCCGGCCTAATGGACAGGCGGGGTCCTACGAGCAGTACTTC
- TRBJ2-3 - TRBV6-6 CASSNSRSQADTQYF TGTGCCAGCAGTAACAGTCGGTCCCAGGCAGATACGCAGTATTTT
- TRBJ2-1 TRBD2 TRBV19 CASSQLAGVIGEQFF TGTGCCAGTAGCCAACTAGCGGGAGTAATCGGTGAGCAGTTCTTC
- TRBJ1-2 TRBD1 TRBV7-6 CASSLAPDRGGYGYTF TGTGCCAGCAGCTTAGCGCCCGACAGGGGGGGCTATGGCTACACCTTC
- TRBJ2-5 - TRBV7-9 CASSPGETQYF TGTGCCAGCAGCCCCGGGGAGACCCAGTACTTC
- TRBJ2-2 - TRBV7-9 CASSLYAGELFF TGTGCCAGCAGCTTATACGCCGGGGAGCTGTTTTTT
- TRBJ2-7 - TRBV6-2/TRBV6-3 CASSDSYEQYF TGTGCCAGCAGCGACAGCTACGAGCAGTACTTC
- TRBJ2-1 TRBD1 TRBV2 CASSPDRAGDNEQFF TGTGCCAGCAGTCCCGACAGGGCTGGGGACAATGAGCAGTTCTTC
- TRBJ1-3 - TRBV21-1 CASSKVGAPGAPGNTIYF TGTGCCAGCAGCAAAGTTGGGGCCCCTGGGGCGCCTGGAAACACCATATATTTT
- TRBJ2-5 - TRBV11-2 CASSPRLETQYF TGTGCCAGCAGCCCTAGATTGGAGACCCAGTACTTC
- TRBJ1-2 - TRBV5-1 CASSLDDSYYGYTF TGCGCCAGCAGCTTGGACGACAGCTACTATGGCTACACCTTC
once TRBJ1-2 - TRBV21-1 CASSKRDRGRYYGYTF TGTGCCAGCAGCAAACGGGACAGGGGGCGCTACTATGGCTACACCTTC
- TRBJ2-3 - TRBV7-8 CASSLFGQGNADTQYF TGTGCCAGCAGCTTATTCGGTCAGGGAAACGCAGATACGCAGTATTTT
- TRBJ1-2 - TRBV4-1 CASSQGEGTVYGYTF TGCGCCAGCAGCCAAGGGGAAGGGACGGTCTATGGCTACACCTTC
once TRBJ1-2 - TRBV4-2 CASSQKKFGGDYGYTF TGTGCCAGCAGCCAGAAAAAATTCGGGGGCGACTATGGCTACACCTTC
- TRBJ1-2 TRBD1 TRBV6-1 CASSEYGTVLNYGYTF TGTGCCAGCAGTGAATACGGGACAGTACTTAACTATGGCTACACCTTC
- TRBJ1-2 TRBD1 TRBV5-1 CASSLGQGAEGYTF TGCGCCAGCAGCTTGGGGCAGGGGGCGGAAGGCTACACCTTC
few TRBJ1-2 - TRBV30 CAWTSGGGRGYTF TGTGCCTGGACGTCCGGAGGAGGGCGCGGCTACACCTTC
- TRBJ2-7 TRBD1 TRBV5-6 CASSFGQGWNEQYF TGTGCCAGCAGCTTTGGACAGGGGTGGAACGAGCAGTACTTC
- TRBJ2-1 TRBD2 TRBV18 CASSLGLASENEQFF TGTGCCAGCTCACTTGGACTAGCGTCGGAGAATGAGCAGTTCTTC
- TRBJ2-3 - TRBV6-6 CASSYFRVGTDTQYF TGTGCCAGCAGTTACTTCCGGGTCGGCACAGATACGCAGTATTTT